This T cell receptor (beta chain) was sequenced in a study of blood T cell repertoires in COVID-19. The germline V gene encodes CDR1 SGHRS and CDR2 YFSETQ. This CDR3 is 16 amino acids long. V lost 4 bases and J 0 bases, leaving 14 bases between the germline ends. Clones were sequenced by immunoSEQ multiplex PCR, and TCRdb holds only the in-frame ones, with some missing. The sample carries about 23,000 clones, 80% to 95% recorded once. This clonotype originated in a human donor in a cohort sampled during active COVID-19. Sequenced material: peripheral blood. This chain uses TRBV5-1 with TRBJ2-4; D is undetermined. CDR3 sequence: CASSQTSQVAKNIQYF. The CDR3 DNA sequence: TGCGCCAGCAGCCAAACCAGCCAGGTAGCCAAAAACATTCAGTACTTC.